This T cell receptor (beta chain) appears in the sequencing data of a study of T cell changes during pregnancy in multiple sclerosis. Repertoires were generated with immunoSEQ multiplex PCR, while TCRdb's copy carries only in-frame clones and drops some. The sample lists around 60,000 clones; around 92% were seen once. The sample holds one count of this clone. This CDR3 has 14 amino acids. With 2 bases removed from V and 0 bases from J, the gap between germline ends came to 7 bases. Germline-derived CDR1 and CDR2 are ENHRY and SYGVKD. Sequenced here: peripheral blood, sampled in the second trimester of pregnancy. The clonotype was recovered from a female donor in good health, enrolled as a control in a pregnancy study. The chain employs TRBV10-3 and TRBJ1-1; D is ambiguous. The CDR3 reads CAISEPSLNTEAFF. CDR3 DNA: TGTGCCATCAGTGAGCCAAGCCTGAACACTGAAGCTTTCTTT.